This T cell receptor beta chain appears in the sequencing data of a study of beta chain features in type 1 diabetes. Overall study results and limits: The study found moderately but significantly shorter TCRB CDR3s in all four CD4+ subsets of Type 1 diabetes patients. High-TCR-expressing cells could be over-represented by cDNA sequencing. Among patients, naive, central memory and Treg TCRB repertoires appeared more similar than among healthy donors.

Purity exceeded 98% in all sorted populations. V was cut by 0 bases and J by 5 bases, with 12 bases left in between. This CDR3 is 15 amino acids long. Germline lookup yields CDR1 SGHTA and CDR2 FQGNSA. Every bit of the isolated RNA underwent reverse transcription, so sequencing read expressed TCRB transcripts. Sequencing used immunoSEQ multiplex PCR; TCRdb keeps in-frame clones, though not all of them. This sample yields around 600,000 clones, of which around 12% are seen a single time; over 0.1% belongs to the top ten. In its sample, this clone was seen a few times. Its antigen is not identified. The chain has TRBV7-2 and TRBJ2-3; D uncertain. Sequenced: naive CD4+ T cells from blood. This TCR was sampled from a man younger than 40 with type 1 diabetes. The CDR3 DNA sequence: TGTGCCAGCAGCTTAGCGGTGGACCCCCAAGATACGCAGTATTTT. Residues: CASSLAVDPQDTQYF. Complete variable domain (other parts from reference TRBV7-2 and TRBJ2-3): GAGVSQSPSNKVTEKGKDVELRCDPISGHTALYWYRQSLGQGLEFLIYFQGNSAPDKSGLPSDRFSAERTGGSVSTLTIQRTQQEDSAVYLCASSLAVDPQDTQYFGPGTRLTVL.